The clone carrying this T cell receptor beta chain was found a few times. Its antigen is still unknown. What was sequenced were expressed TCRB transcripts, since all of the isolated RNA had been reverse transcribed. Clones were sequenced by immunoSEQ multiplex PCR, and TCRdb holds only the in-frame ones, with some missing. This sample has 120,000 to 150,000 clones, with about 9.4% found just once. Using CD45RO/CCR7/CD25/CD127/CD95/CD27, CD4+ naive, central memory, regulatory and stem cell-like memory cells were sorted. Purity exceeded 95% in all sorted populations. This sample was taken from a study of beta chain features in type 1 diabetes. The study's findings and limits: An over-representation of cells with high TCR expression could result from cDNA sequencing. Possible PCR preference for shorter templates applied equally to patients and controls.

The sequence derives from a man between 18 and 29 years old in good health. Specimen: naive CD4+ T cells from blood.

The CDR3 coding sequence is TGTGCCAGTAGTACCCACGGTAGCGGGGCCCAAGAGACCCAGTACTTC. Translated: CASSTHGSGAQETQYF. The chain uses TRBV19 and TRBJ2-5; 8 positions match TRBD2. The ends lost 4 bases at V and 1 base at J; junction bases unmatched: 8. Germline V gives CDR1 LNHDA, CDR2 SQIVND (reference sequence). There are 16 residues in the CDR3.